The 18 T cell receptor beta chains below were found in one sample sequenced in a study of shared clonotypes between healthy human individuals. TCRdb's table, derived via immunoSEQ multiplex PCR, lists solely in-frame clones and lacks some. Of approximately 530,000 clones listed, about 96% are singletons. The sequencing sample was made of naive CD4+ T cells sorted from blood. Subset described: CD45RA+ positively selected. The origin of the receptors is a woman aged 25 to 39 in good health.

The rearrangement joins TRBV18 to TRBJ2-7; no clear D gene. V lost 1 base and J lost 3, with 10 bases in between. The CDR3 sequence is 14 residues long. Germline V CDR1 and CDR2: KGHSH, LQKENI. The DNA for the CDR3 is TGTGCCAGCTCACCACGAGAATCAAGCTACGAGCAGTACTTC. Translation gives CASSPRESSYEQYF.

This chain uses TRBV11-1 with TRBJ2-2; D gene unclear. The CDR3 sequence is 12 residues long. The V gene's germline CDR1 is SGHAT and CDR2 FQDESV (reference sequence). V lost 5 bases, J lost 3 bases, and 4 bases lay in between. The CDR3 DNA follows: TGTGCCAGCAGCCGTTACACCGGGGAGCTGTTTTTT. It translates to CASSRYTGELFF. Looking up the rest from reference TRBV11-1 and TRBJ2-2 gives the full variable domain: EAEVAQSPRYKITEKSQAVAFWCDPISGHATLYWYRQILGQGPELLVQFQDESVVDDSQLPKDRFSAERLKGVDSTLKIQPAELGDSAMYLCASSRYTGELFFGEGSRLTVL.

This chain uses TRBV5-6 with TRBJ2-5; tentatively, D is TRBD2 (6 bases). V lost 4 bases to trimming and J lost 5 bases, with 12 bases between them. The V gene's germline CDR1 is SGHDT and CDR2 YYEEEE. The CDR3 runs to 13 residues. CDR3 nucleotides: TGTGCCAGCAGCGCCGGGACTCGTGAGACCCAGTACTTC. This encodes CASSAGTRETQYF.

V is TRBV27 and J is TRBJ2-1; 9 bases match TRBD1. This CDR3 contains 14 residues. V lost 6 bases to trimming and J lost 9 bases; unmatched junction nucleotides: 9. Germline V gene lookup returns CDR1 MNHEY and CDR2 SMNVEV (reference sequence). As DNA, the CDR3 is TGTGCCAGCAGCCTACAGGGGGCTGGGGGTGAGCAGTTCTTC. Translated: CASSLQGAGGEQFF.

The genes are TRBV7-8 and TRBJ2-7, with 8 bases that match TRBD1. The germline CDR1 and CDR2 sequences are SGHVS and FQNEAQ. Germline trimming cut 5 bases from V and 2 bases from J; bases unmatched to any gene: 8. The CDR3 has 15 amino acids. This CDR3 is CASSNRTGLAYEQYF. For the CDR3, the DNA is TGTGCCAGCAGCAACAGGACAGGGCTGGCCTACGAGCAGTACTTC.

The rearrangement uses TRBV7-9 and TRBJ2-4; 8 bases are shared with TRBD1. CDR3 size: 17 residues. The J segment lost 3 bases and the V segment lost 3 bases, leaving 10 bases of the junction unmatched. The germline CDR1 and CDR2 sequences are SEHNR and FQNEAQ (reference sequence). DNA of the CDR3: TGTGCCAGCAGCTTTGTCAGGGGGCAAAATGGCAAAAACATTCAGTACTTC. Translating gives CASSFVRGQNGKNIQYF. The whole variable domain, filled in from reference TRBV7-9 and TRBJ2-4, reads DTGVSQNPRHKITKRGQNVTFRCDPISEHNRLYWYRQTLGQGPEFLTYFQNEAQLEKSRLLSDRFSAERPKGSFSTLEIQRTEQGDSAMYLCASSFVRGQNGKNIQYFGAGTRLSVL.

The rearrangement links TRBV28 to TRBJ2-7, with 12 nucleotides matching TRBD2. The CDR3 is 15 amino acids. The germline gives CDR1 MDHEN, CDR2 SYDVKM. The J segment lost 5 bases and the V segment lost 6 bases, leaving 8 bases of the junction unmatched. For the CDR3, the DNA is TGTGCCAGCAGCCCAAGACTAGCGGGAGCTGACGAGCAGTACTTC. It encodes CASSPRLAGADEQYF.

The J gene is TRBJ2-1, the V gene TRBV19, with TRBD2 matching over 14 bases. The germline gives CDR1 LNHDA, CDR2 SQIVND (reference sequence). The ends lost 5 bases at V and 6 bases at J; junction bases unmatched: 12. The CDR3 sequence is 18 residues long. CDR3 sequence: CASSQDGAGLAGVNEQFF. The DNA of the CDR3 is TGTGCCAGTAGTCAAGATGGGGCGGGACTAGCGGGAGTCAATGAGCAGTTCTTC. The variable domain in full, with the rest retrieved from reference TRBV19 and TRBJ2-1, is DGGITQSPKYLFRKEGQNVTLSCEQNLNHDAMYWYRQDPGQGLRLIYYSQIVNDFQKGDIAEGYSVSREKKESFPLTVTSAQKNPTAFYLCASSQDGAGLAGVNEQFFGPGTRLTVL.

Note on this clone: Other nucleotide sequences in the sample specify the same CDR3. The rearrangement joins TRBV5-1 to TRBJ1-1; maybe TRBD1 (5 bases). The CDR3 is made up of 14 amino acids. Looked up from germline, CDR1 is SGHRS and CDR2 is YFSETQ. V lost 3 bases and J 1 base, leaving 10 bases between the germline ends. Here the CDR3 reads CASSWGTGNTEAFF. The CDR3, as DNA: TGCGCCAGCAGCTGGGGGACCGGGAACACTGAAGCTTTCTTT.

This clone has just one count. V and J are TRBV4-2 and TRBJ2-1; D is ambiguous. The CDR3 runs to 13 residues. From germline, CDR1 is LGHNA and CDR2 YNFKEQ. With 0 bases removed from V and 10 bases from J, the gap between germline ends came to 10 bases. The CDR3 region has the DNA TGTGCCAGCAGCCAAGATAATGGTAGGGAGCAGTTCTTC. It is translated as CASSQDNGREQFF.

The chain joins TRBV19 to TRBJ2-1; 11 nucleotides line up with TRBD1. The V and J ends lost 8 bases and 7 bases, in that order; junction bases with no gene match: 10. CDR1 LNHDA and CDR2 SQIVND come from the germline V gene (reference sequence). This CDR3 spans 15 amino acids. In DNA, the CDR3 is TGTGCCAGTGAACCGGACAGGGGGCATCGAAATGAGCAGTTCTTC. It codes for CASEPDRGHRNEQFF.

The gene calls are TRBV6-1 and TRBJ2-1; 15 bases map to TRBD2. The CDR3 spans 16 residues. From germline, CDR1 is MNHNS and CDR2 SASEGT. V shed 0 bases, J shed 7 bases, and the junction held 1 base outside the gene matches. The CDR3 reads CASSEAGLAGGNEQFF. The CDR3 DNA reads TGTGCCAGCAGTGAAGCGGGACTAGCGGGAGGTAATGAGCAGTTCTTC.

The rearrangement links TRBV27 to TRBJ1-5; possibly TRBD1 for D (6 bases). The CDR3 has 14 amino acids. Germline assignment: CDR1 MNHEY and CDR2 SMNVEV (reference sequence). Between the trimmed V and J ends, which lost 4 bases and 7 bases, there was a span of 14 bases. The CDR3 loop is CASSWSSGEQPQHF. As DNA, the CDR3 is TGTGCCAGCAGTTGGTCGTCAGGGGAACAGCCCCAGCATTTT.

This chain joins TRBV30 and TRBJ2-2; 12 bases align to TRBD2. Germline values: CDR1 GTSNPN, CDR2 SVGIG (reference sequence). CDR3 size: 15 residues. V gave up 3 bases and J gave up 7 bases; unmatched junction bases: 6. CDR3: CAWRLAGGMSGELFF. The CDR3 DNA reads TGTGCCTGGAGGCTAGCGGGAGGGATGAGCGGGGAGCTGTTTTTT.

The chain is built from TRBV5-4 and TRBJ2-3, with 9 bases lining up with TRBD1. The CDR3 sequence is 15 residues long. CDR1 SGHNT and CDR2 YYREEE come from the germline V gene (reference sequence). The V and J ends lost 3 bases and 5 bases, in that order; junction bases with no gene match: 7. The CDR3, as DNA: TGTGCCAGCAGCTCCGGGACAGGGTCTAAAGATACGCAGTATTTT. Translated, it gives CASSSGTGSKDTQYF.

The rearrangement uses TRBV28 and TRBJ1-1, with D possibly being TRBD1 (6 bases). This CDR3 has 14 amino acids. V was clipped by 2 bases and J by 6 bases, with 13 bases between them. Germline V gene sequence: CDR1 MDHEN, CDR2 SYDVKM. CDR3 amino acids: CASSLRTGGPEAFF. The CDR3 region has the DNA TGTGCCAGCAGTTTACGGACGGGGGGCCCTGAAGCTTTCTTT.

The V call is TRBV5-3, the J call TRBJ2-7; TRBD2 matches at 9 bases. TRBV5-3 qualifies as an ORF whose function is uncertain. This CDR3 has 15 residues. J was trimmed by 3 bases and V by 2 bases; bases with no gene match: 6. The CDR3 DNA sequence: TGTGCCAGAAGCTTTGAGCGACTAGCGGTCTACGAGCAGTACTTC. This translates into CARSFERLAVYEQYF.

The V and J genes are TRBV7-2 and TRBJ1-2; D uncertain. Germline loops: CDR1 SGHTA, CDR2 FQGNSA. V gave up 1 base and J gave up 5 bases, with 8 bases separating them. The CDR3 covers 13 residues. The CDR3 spells CASSLVRQYGYTF. CDR3 bases: TGTGCCAGCAGCTTAGTTCGGCAGTATGGCTACACCTTC.